This TCR beta chain emerged from a study of T cells in Graves' hyperthyroidism and ophthalmopathy (dated by TCRdb to the late 2010s). Turning to the overall study: Peripheral blood was sampled at the time of initial diagnosis, prior to any treatment. To identify distinguishing TCR V-J signatures, a discovery cohort of around 100 patients was used, comprising 40 to 45 with Graves' ophthalmopathy and around 60 with stable Graves' hyperthyroidism. An independent validation cohort of under 20 hyperthyroidism patients and approximately 17 patients who later progressed to ophthalmopathy tested prospective prediction of ophthalmopathy. For training and testing, the 95 to 100 patients in the discovery cohort were randomly divided in a 7:3 ratio. Thyroid tissue and blood T-cell repertoires from more than 5 Graves' hyperthyroidism patients were also compared in the study. Once sampling was done, hyperthyroidism patients were given methimazole at a starting dose of 30 mg daily, whereas ophthalmopathy patients were given high-dose intravenous methylprednisolone. The paper describes TCR Vbeta CDR3 sequencing of about 140 peripheral blood samples, made up of 43 ophthalmopathy patients, some 76 hyperthyroidism patients and 17 progressor patients.

On the study overall, not on this receptor specifically: A model built on a 13 V-J signature distinguished ophthalmopathy from stable hyperthyroidism, reaching 87.88% sensitivity and 81.08% specificity in cross-validation and 80%/75% in testing. Most expanded thyroid clonotypes (frequency above 0.001) were also detected in blood, a finding suggesting that blood repertoires may reflect thyroid immune responses. Sample size was not statistically predetermined, and investigators were not blinded to group allocation. In validation, the model predicted progression to ophthalmopathy with approximately 69% sensitivity and roughly 75% specificity, a median of roughly seven months before onset.

This clonotype was recorded at least ten times. This receptor's antigen is unknown. Nothing much larger sits one base from this clone, and base qualities are not available. TCR beta CDR3 regions were amplified from RNA transcripts. The first round of RT-PCR for the TCR CDR3 was performed with the HTBI primer set and the Qiagen OneStep RT-PCR kit. Libraries were constructed in a second round of multiplex PCR, after which size selection and purification were carried out. Libraries were sequenced paired-end with 100 bp reads on an Illumina HiSeq2000. Processing in the source paper ran as follows. SOAPnuke was used to process the raw data, throwing out any read that contained adapters or uncalled bases, had a mean Phred below 15, or lacked an exact constant-primer or identifier match. High-quality paired reads were merged with COPE v1.2.5, and unique nucleotide sequences were defined as clonotypes. MiTCR v1.1 was used to align clonotypes to the IMGT TRBV, TRBD and TRBJ reference segments. The analysis included only V-J combinations with a frequency above 0.0001, which together covered about 99% of the repertoires. The TCS score was defined as F50 (clonal expansion) divided by E x V (chaos), with BLOSUM62-based TCRdist calculated between CDR3 peptides within each V-J. Welch's t-statistics and random forest reduced around 510 V-J features to roughly 13, which were used in a naive Bayes classifier (R e1071). TCRdb reran the public reads through fastp at Q25 and MiXCR, keeping productive beta chains. When rows share a CDR3 protein, they turn into one entry using the most common DNA and genes. The V and J calls here are based on TCRdb, not the publication. The sample table holds roughly 630,000 distinct CDR3 sequences, of which approximately 14% were seen once. The ten most abundant clones make up 6.5% to 8% of the sample.

Stable Graves' hyperthyroidism was defined as the absence of progression to ophthalmopathy over 18 months of follow-up. Hyperthyroidism patients were newly diagnosed, had a disease duration of under 2 months, and were aged 18 to 65 years. Patients with uncontrolled infections, other autoimmune diseases, pregnancy or lactation were excluded. Diagnoses were based on clinical symptoms, serum thyroxine and TRAb, thyroid ultrasound and orbital computed tomography. PBMCs were isolated from 8 to 10 ml of fresh peripheral blood by Ficoll-Paque density gradient centrifugation. Trizol reagent was used to extract total RNA, and RNA quality was then checked on an Agilent 2100 Bioanalyzer. Inclusive of the bounding cysteine and phenylalanine, the CDR3 is 16 residues long. Of the read, only the CDR3 DNA is kept; its 48 bases are in frame from base 1. Unmatched junction bases come to 7, with V trimmed by 3 bases and J by 1 base. Reading the germline V gene (reference sequence) gives CDR1 LGHDT and CDR2 YNNKEL.

The receptor chain draws on TRBV3-1 and TRBJ2-5; the central 8 bases match TRBD2. The receptor was derived from a woman aged 25 to 39 with Graves' hyperthyroidism. Material for sequencing was blood. The DNA is TGTGCCAGCAGCCATACCTCCGGGACTAGCCAAGAGACCCAGTACTTC. Translated, this is CASSHTSGTSQETQYF.